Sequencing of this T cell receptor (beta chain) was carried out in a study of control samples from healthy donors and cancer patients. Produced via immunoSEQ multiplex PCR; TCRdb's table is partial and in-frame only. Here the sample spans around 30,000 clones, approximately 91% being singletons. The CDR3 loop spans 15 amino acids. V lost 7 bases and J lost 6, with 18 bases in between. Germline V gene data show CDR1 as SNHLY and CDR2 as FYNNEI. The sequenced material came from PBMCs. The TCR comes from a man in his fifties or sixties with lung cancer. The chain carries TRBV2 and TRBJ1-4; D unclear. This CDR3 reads CASTQFVIADEKLFF. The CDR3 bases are TGTGCCAGCACCCAATTTGTTATAGCGGATGAAAAACTGTTTTTT.